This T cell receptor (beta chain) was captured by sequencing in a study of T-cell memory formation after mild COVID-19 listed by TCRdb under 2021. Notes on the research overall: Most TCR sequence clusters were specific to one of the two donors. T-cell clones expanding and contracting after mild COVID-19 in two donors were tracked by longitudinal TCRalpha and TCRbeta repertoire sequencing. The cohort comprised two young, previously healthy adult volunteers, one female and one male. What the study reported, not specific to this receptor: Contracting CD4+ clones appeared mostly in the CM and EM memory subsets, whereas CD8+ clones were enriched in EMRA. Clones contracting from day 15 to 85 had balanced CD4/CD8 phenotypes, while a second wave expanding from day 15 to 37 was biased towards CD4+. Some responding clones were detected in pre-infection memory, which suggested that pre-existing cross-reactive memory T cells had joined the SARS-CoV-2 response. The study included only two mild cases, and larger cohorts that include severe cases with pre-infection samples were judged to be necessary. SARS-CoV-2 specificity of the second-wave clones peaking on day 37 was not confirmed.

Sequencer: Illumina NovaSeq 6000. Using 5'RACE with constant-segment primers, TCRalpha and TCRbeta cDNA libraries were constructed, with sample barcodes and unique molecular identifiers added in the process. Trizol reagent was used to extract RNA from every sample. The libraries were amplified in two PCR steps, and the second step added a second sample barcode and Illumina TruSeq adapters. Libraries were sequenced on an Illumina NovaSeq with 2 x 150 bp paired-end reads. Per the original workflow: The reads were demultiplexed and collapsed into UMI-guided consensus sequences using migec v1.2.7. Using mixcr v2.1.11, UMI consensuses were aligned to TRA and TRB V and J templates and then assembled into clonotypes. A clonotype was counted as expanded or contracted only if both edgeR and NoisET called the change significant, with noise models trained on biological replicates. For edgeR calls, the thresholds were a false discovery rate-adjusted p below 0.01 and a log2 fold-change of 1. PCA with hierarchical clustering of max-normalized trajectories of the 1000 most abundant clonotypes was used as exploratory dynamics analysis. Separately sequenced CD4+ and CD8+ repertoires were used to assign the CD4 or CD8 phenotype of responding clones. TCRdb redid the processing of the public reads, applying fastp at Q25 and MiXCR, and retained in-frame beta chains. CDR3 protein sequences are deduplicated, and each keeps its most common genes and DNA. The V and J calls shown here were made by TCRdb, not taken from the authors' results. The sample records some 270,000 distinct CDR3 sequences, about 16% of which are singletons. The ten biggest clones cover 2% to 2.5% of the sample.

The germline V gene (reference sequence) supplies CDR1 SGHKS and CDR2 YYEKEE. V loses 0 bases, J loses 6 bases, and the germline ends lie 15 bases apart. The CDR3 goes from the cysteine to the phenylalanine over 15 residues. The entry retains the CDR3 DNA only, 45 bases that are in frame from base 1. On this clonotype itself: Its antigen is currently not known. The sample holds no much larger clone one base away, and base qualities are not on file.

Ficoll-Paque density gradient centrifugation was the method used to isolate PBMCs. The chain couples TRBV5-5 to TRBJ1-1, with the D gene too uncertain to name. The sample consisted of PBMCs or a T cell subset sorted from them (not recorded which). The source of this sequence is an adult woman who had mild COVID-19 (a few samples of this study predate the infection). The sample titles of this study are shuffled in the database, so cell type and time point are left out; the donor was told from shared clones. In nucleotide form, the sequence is TGTGCCAGCAGCTTGGTCGGCCGGCCAGCGGCTGAAGCTTTCTTT. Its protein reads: CASSLVGRPAAEAFF.